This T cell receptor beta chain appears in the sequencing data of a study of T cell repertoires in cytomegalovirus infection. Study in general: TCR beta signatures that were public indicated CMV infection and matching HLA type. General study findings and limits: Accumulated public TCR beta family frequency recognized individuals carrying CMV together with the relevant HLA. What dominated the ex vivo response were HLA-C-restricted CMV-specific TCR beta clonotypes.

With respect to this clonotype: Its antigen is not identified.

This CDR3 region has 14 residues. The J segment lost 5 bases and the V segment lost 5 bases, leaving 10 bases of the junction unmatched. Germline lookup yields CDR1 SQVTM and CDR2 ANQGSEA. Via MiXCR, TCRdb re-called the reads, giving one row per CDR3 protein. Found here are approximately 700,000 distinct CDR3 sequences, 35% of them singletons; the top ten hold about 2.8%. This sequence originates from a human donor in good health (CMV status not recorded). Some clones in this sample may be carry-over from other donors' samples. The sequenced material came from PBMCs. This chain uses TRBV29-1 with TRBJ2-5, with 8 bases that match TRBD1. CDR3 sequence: CSVRGQGYEETQYF. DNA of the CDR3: TGCAGCGTTCGTGGACAGGGATATGAGGAGACCCAGTACTTC.